These T cell receptor beta chains were read from a single sample in a study of OX40 agonist ivuxolimab in advanced cancers. TCRdb's table, derived via immunoSEQ multiplex PCR, lists solely in-frame clones and lacks some. Among 65,000 to 70,000 clones, 75% to 90% were seen once, and the ten largest hold less than 7.5%. This specimen was CD4+ or CD8+ T cells sorted from blood, taken in a trial of the OX40 agonist ivuxolimab. The receptors here all came from an adult with an advanced solid tumor such as melanoma, head and neck, liver or kidney cancer. Both conserved end residues are trimmed from each CDR3. A D gene is named only where the DNA matches it firmly.

CDR3aa: ASSLPRSTSTDTQY
v_gene: TRBV5-8
d_gene: NA
j_gene: TRBJ2-3

CDR3aa: ASSWTSGGTGELF
v_gene: TRBV6-5
d_gene: TRBD2
j_gene: TRBJ2-2

CDR3aa: ASSYQGEYYEQY
v_gene: TRBV6-5
d_gene: TRBD1
j_gene: TRBJ2-7

CDR3aa: ASSEFGTARPNYGYT
v_gene: TRBV2
d_gene: TRBD1
j_gene: TRBJ1-2

CDR3aa: ASSSDSLNQPQH
v_gene: TRBV5-6
d_gene: NA
j_gene: TRBJ1-5

CDR3aa: ASSLLTPTDTQY
v_gene: TRBV27
d_gene: NA
j_gene: TRBJ2-3

CDR3aa: ASSQARDGYYEQY
v_gene: TRBV4-3
d_gene: NA
j_gene: TRBJ2-7

CDR3aa: ASSLIYLNTEAF
v_gene: TRBV4-3
d_gene: NA
j_gene: TRBJ1-1

CDR3aa: ASSYSSGIKSNEQF
v_gene: TRBV6-5
d_gene: NA
j_gene: TRBJ2-1

CDR3aa: ASSQESGTGEKLF
v_gene: TRBV4-2
d_gene: TRBD1
j_gene: TRBJ1-4

CDR3aa: ASSLRWGAGSNQPQH
v_gene: TRBV7-8
d_gene: NA
j_gene: TRBJ1-5

CDR3aa: ASSLRTSGSYNEQF
v_gene: TRBV4-3
d_gene: TRBD2
j_gene: TRBJ2-1

CDR3aa: ASRGTSGVNTEAF
v_gene: TRBV4-3
d_gene: NA
j_gene: TRBJ1-1